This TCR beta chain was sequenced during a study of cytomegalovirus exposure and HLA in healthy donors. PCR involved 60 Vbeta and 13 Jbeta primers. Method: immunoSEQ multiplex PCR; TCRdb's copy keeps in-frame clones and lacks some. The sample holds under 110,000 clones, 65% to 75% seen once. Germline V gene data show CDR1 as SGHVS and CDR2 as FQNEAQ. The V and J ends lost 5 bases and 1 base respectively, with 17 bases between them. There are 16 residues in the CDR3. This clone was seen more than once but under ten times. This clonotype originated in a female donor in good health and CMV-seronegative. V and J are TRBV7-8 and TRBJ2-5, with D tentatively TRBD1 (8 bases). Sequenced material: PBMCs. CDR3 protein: CASSPRTGRVQETQYF. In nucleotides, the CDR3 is TGTGCCAGCAGCCCCAGGACAGGGAGGGTCCAAGAGACCCAGTACTTC.